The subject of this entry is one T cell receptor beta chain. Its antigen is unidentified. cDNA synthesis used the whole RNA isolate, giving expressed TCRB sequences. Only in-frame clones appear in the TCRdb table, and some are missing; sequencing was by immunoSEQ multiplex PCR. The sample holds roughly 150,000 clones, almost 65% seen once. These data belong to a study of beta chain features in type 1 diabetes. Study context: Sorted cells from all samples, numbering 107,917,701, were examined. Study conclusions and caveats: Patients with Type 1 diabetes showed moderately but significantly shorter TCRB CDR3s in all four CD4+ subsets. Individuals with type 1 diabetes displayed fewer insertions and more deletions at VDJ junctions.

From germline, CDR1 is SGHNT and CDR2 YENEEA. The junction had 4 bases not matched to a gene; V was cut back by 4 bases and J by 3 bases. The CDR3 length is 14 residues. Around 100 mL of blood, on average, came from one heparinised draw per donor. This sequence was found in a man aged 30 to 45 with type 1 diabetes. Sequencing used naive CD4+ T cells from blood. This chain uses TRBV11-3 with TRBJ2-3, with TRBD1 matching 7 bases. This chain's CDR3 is CASSSTGITDTQYF. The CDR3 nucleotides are TGTGCCAGCAGCTCGACAGGGATAACAGATACGCAGTATTTT.